This T cell receptor (beta chain) was profiled in a study of shared clonotypes between healthy human individuals. Study-level findings and limits: In general, naive subsets displayed greater estimated richness than memory subsets did.

As regards this clone: What it binds is unknown.

This CDR3 contains 15 residues. The trim removed 4 bases at V and 12 bases at J, leaving 12 bases unmatched. Germline loops: CDR1 SGHRS, CDR2 YFSETQ. The table came from immunoSEQ multiplex PCR; TCRdb's copy has only in-frame clones and leaves some out. The sample contains over a million clones, approximately 78% of which appear only once. Sample: memory CD4+ T cells from PBMCs. Subset here: CD45RA-negative fraction. The rearrangement joins TRBV5-1 to TRBJ2-1; 11 nucleotides agree with TRBD2. The receptor comes from a man in his late teens or twenties in good health. Some clones in this sample may be carry-over from other donors' samples. The CDR3 is CASSPGTSGLLGQFF. The CDR3 coding sequence is TGCGCCAGCAGCCCCGGGACTAGCGGTTTACTCGGGCAGTTCTTC. Combining the CDR3 with reference TRBV5-1 and TRBJ2-1 gives the whole variable domain KAGVTQTPRYLIKTRGQQVTLSCSPISGHRSVSWYQQTPGQGLQFLFEYFSETQRNKGNFPGRFSGRQFSNSRSEMNVSTLELGDSALYLCASSPGTSGLLGQFFGPGTRLTVL.